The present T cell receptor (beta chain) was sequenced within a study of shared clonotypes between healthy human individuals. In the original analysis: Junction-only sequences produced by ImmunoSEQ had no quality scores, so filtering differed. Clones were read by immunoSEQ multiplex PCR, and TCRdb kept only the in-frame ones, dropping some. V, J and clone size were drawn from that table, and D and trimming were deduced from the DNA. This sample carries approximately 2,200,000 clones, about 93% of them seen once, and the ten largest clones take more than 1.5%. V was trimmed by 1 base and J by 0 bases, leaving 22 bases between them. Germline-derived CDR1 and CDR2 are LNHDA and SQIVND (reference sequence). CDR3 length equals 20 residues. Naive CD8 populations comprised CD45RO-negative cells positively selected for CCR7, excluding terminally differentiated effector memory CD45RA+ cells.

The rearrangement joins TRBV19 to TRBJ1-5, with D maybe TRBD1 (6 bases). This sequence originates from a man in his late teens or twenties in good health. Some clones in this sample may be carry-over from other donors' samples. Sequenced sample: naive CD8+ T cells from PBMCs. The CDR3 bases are TGTGCCAGTAGTATAGCGGGGGGCCGACGAGAAGCTTATAGCAATCAGCCCCAGCATTTT. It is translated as CASSIAGGRREAYSNQPQHF.